Shown below are 19 T cell receptor beta chains from a single sample sequenced in a study of blood T cell repertoires in COVID-19. Generated by immunoSEQ multiplex PCR, the TCRdb table keeps only in-frame clones and is missing some. The data show approximately 140,000 clones, roughly 84% seen once. The source material was peripheral blood. These receptors originate from a human donor in a cohort sampled during active COVID-19.

The chain employs TRBV3-1 (or the pseudogene TRBV3-2) and TRBJ2-5, with D maybe TRBD1 (5 bases). V was shortened by 4 bases and J by 2 bases, with 11 bases between the two germline ends. There are 14 residues in the CDR3. Germline CDR1 is LGHDT and CDR2 is YNNKEL (reference sequence). This chain's CDR3 is CASSLRTPQETQYF. In DNA, the CDR3 is TGTGCCAGCAGCCTGAGGACACCGCAAGAGACCCAGTACTTC.

This chain connects TRBV10-3 to TRBJ1-1; no clear D gene. The CDR3 totals 15 residues. Germline CDR1 reads ENHRY; CDR2 reads SYGVKD. V was pared by 4 bases and J by 5 bases, with 17 bases between. The CDR3 DNA reads TGTGCCATCAGTGCCGAACAAGCGGGTGGGACTGAAGCTTTCTTT. Translation: CAISAEQAGGTEAFF.

J is TRBJ2-7 and V is TRBV6-5; 8 bases match TRBD2. Germline V CDR1 and CDR2: MNHEY, SVGAGI. With 6 bases clipped from V and 5 bases from J, the junction kept 12 bases outside the gene matches. The CDR3 runs 15 residues. CDR3 amino acids: CASSPGRGGVNEQYF. CDR3 coding DNA: TGTGCCAGCAGCCCCGGGAGGGGGGGAGTAAACGAGCAGTACTTC.

This chain joins TRBV5-6 and TRBJ1-4; 10 nucleotides align to TRBD1. The length of the CDR3 is 19 residues. In germline, CDR1 is SGHDT, CDR2 YYEEEE. After removal of 0 bases from V and 2 bases from J, the junction contained 10 bases not matched to a gene. CDR3 residues: CASSLGADRGRLTNEKLFF. Written as DNA, the CDR3 is TGTGCCAGCAGCTTGGGCGCTGACAGGGGGCGCCTGACTAATGAAAAACTGTTTTTT.

Only one count was recorded for this clone. This chain connects TRBV4-1 to TRBJ1-4; 9 bases agree with TRBD1. The CDR3 contains 16 residues. Looked up from germline, CDR1 is MGHRA and CDR2 is YSYEKL. With 4 bases clipped from V and 5 bases from J, the junction kept 8 bases outside the gene matches. The CDR3 nucleotides read TGCGCCAGCAGCCCGACAGGGGGACCCGGAAATGAAAAACTGTTTTTT. Its translation is CASSPTGGPGNEKLFF.

This chain connects TRBV6-2 or TRBV6-3 to TRBJ1-1, with 7 bases lining up with TRBD1. V shed 5 bases, J shed 4 bases, and the junction held 7 bases outside the gene matches. Per the germline V gene, CDR1 is MNHEY and CDR2 is SVGEGT. This CDR3 is built from 14 residues. CDR3 coding DNA: TGTGCCAGCAGTACCCCAGGGGGGCGCACTGAAGCTTTCTTT. Encoded protein: CASSTPGGRTEAFF.

The J gene is TRBJ1-6, the V gene TRBV29-1; D ambiguous. This CDR3 spans 14 amino acids. The V gene lost 5 bases and the J gene lost 5 bases, with 13 bases spanning the gap. The germline CDR1 and CDR2 sequences are SQVTM and ANQGSEA. The CDR3 spells CSVRDGENNSPLHF. DNA of the CDR3: TGCAGCGTTAGAGACGGGGAAAATAATTCACCCCTCCACTTT.

With respect to this clone: The sample carries other DNA sequences with the same CDR3. The gene calls are TRBV11-3 and TRBJ2-5; 9 nucleotides match TRBD2. From germline, CDR1 is SGHNT and CDR2 YENEEA. V was clipped by 1 base and J by 5 bases; unmatched bases: 2. The CDR3 sequence is 14 residues long. This chain's CDR3 is CASSLGAGGETQYF. The CDR3 DNA follows: TGTGCCAGCAGCTTAGGGGCGGGAGGGGAGACCCAGTACTTC.

The chain recombines TRBV24-1 with TRBJ2-7; tentatively, D is TRBD2 (6 bases). CDR1 is KGHDR and CDR2 is SFDVKD in the germline V gene. V was pared by 3 bases and J by 6 bases, with 8 bases between. This CDR3 is built from 12 residues. CDR3 protein: CATSDRGTEQYF. In nucleotides, the CDR3 is TGTGCCACCAGTGATCGGGGGACCGAGCAGTACTTC.

The chain links TRBV13 to TRBJ1-1; D uncertain. CDR1 is PRHDT and CDR2 is FYEKMQ in the germline V gene (reference sequence). The CDR3 has 14 amino acids. V lost 5 bases, J lost 0 bases, and 10 bases lay in between. The CDR3 DNA follows: TGTGCCAGCAGCGCAGACGGGTTGAACACTGAAGCTTTCTTT. As protein: CASSADGLNTEAFF.

V usage is TRBV7-2 and J usage is TRBJ2-1; 7 bases line up with TRBD1. This CDR3 is 13 amino acids long. Unmatched junction bases numbered 2, after V lost 2 bases and J lost 7 bases. Germline V CDR1 and CDR2: SGHTA, FQGNSA. The CDR3 DNA is TGTGCCAGCAGCTTACGCAGGGGGAATGAGCAGTTCTTC. This codes for CASSLRRGNEQFF.

The chain links TRBV7-2 to TRBJ2-2, with TRBD2 matching over 14 bases. Germline assignment: CDR1 SGHTA and CDR2 FQGNSA. The CDR3 is 15 amino acids. Losses at the gene ends were 4 bases for V and 7 bases for J; bases not matched to a gene: 2. The CDR3 protein is CASSSTSGGDGELFF. The CDR3 DNA sequence: TGTGCCAGCAGCTCGACTAGCGGGGGGGACGGGGAGCTGTTTTTT.

The chain uses TRBV7-2 and TRBJ1-2; TRBD1 might be the D (6 bases). The germline CDR1 and CDR2 sequences are SGHTA and FQGNSA. The ends were cut back, 4 bases at V and 1 base at J, with 16 bases in the middle. The CDR3 is made up of 16 amino acids. The CDR3 bases are TGTGCCAGCAGCTCGCTTCGGGACACCTTTAACTATGGCTACACCTTC. Translating it yields CASSSLRDTFNYGYTF.

The rearrangement uses TRBV5-4 and TRBJ1-2; D is unresolved. V lost 1 base and J 4 bases, leaving 14 bases between the germline ends. Germline CDR1 and CDR2: SGHNT and YYREEE (reference sequence). This CDR3 has 15 residues. This CDR3 is CASSLTLQKTYGYTF. The DNA for the CDR3 is TGTGCCAGCAGCTTGACGCTACAGAAAACCTATGGCTACACCTTC.

This rearrangement joins TRBV2 to TRBJ2-7, with 9 bases lining up with TRBD2. The trim removed 4 bases at V and 2 bases at J, leaving 6 bases unmatched. CDR3 length equals 15 residues. Looked up from germline, CDR1 is SNHLY and CDR2 is FYNNEI. CDR3 nucleotide sequence: TGTGCCAGCAGTGGGGAGCGGGGGGCGCCCTACGAGCAGTACTTC. Its protein product is CASSGERGAPYEQYF.

V is TRBV2 and J is TRBJ1-4; D is uncertain. This CDR3 region has 13 residues. Germline-derived CDR1 and CDR2 are SNHLY and FYNNEI. V was trimmed by 8 bases and J by 5 bases, leaving 12 bases between them. The CDR3 nucleotides read TGTGCCAGCTCTGTTTGGGCAAATGAAAAACTGTTTTTT. Its protein product is CASSVWANEKLFF. Looking up the rest from reference TRBV2 and TRBJ1-4 gives the full variable domain: EPEVTQTPSHQVTQMGQEVILRCVPISNHLYFYWYRQILGQKVEFLVSFYNNEISEKSEIFDDQFSVERPDGSNFTLKIRSTKLEDSAMYFCASSVWANEKLFFGSGTQLSVL.

Ten or more counts support this clone. This chain uses TRBV25-1 with TRBJ2-1, with 8 bases lining up with TRBD1. V shed 4 bases, J shed 8 bases, and the junction held 16 bases outside the gene matches. The CDR3 loop spans 17 amino acids. The germline gives CDR1 MGHDK, CDR2 SYGVNS. In nucleotides, the CDR3 is TGTGCCAGCAGTGGCAAAAACAGGGGGGATAGTCTCCATGAGCAGTTCTTC. It codes for CASSGKNRGDSLHEQFF.

This chain connects TRBV7-3 to TRBJ2-7, with TRBD1 identical over 9 bases. The J segment lost 7 bases and the V segment lost 1 base, leaving 8 bases of the junction unmatched. Per the germline V gene, CDR1 is SGHTA and CDR2 is FQGTGA. The CDR3 consists of 15 residues. The CDR3 reads CASSLNPGQGSEQYF. In DNA, the CDR3 is TGTGCCAGCAGCTTAAACCCGGGACAGGGTAGTGAGCAGTACTTC. Full variable domain (outside the CDR3, taken from reference TRBV7-3 and TRBJ2-7): GAGVSQTPSNKVTEKGKYVELRCDPISGHTALYWYRQSLGQGPEFLIYFQGTGAADDSGLPNDRFFAVRPEGSVSTLKIQRTERGDSAVYLCASSLNPGQGSEQYFGPGTRLTVT.

This chain uses TRBV29-1 with TRBJ1-4, with 10 bases that match TRBD1. Germline V gives CDR1 SQVTM, CDR2 ANQGSEA. The junction had 7 bases not matched to a gene; V was cut back by 7 bases and J by 8 bases. The CDR3 has 13 residues. CDR3 protein: CSARQGAGEKLFF. CDR3 DNA: TGCAGCGCCCGACAGGGGGCAGGAGAAAAACTGTTTTTT.